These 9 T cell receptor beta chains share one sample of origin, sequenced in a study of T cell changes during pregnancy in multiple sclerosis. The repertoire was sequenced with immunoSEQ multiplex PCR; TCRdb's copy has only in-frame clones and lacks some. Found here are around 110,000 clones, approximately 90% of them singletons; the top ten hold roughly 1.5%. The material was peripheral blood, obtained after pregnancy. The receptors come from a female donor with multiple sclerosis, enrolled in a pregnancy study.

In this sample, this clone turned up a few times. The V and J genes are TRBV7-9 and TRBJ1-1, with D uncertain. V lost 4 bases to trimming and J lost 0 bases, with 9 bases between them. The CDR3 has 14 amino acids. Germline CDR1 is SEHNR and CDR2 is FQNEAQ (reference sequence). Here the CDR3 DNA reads TGTGCCAGCAGCTCCCGAGTGTTGAACACTGAAGCTTTCTTT. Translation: CASSSRVLNTEAFF.

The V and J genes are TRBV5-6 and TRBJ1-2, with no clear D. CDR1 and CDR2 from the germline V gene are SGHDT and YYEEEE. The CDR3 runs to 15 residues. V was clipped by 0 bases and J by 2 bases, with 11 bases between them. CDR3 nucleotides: TGTGCCAGCAGCTTGGTGGCAGGTTTAAACTATGGCTACACCTTC. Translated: CASSLVAGLNYGYTF.

The CDR3 region is CASRRPGQALDGYTF. As DNA, the CDR3 is TGTGCCAGCCGTCGTCCGGGACAGGCACTGGATGGCTACACCTTC. The gene calls are TRBV6-5 and TRBJ1-2; 8 bases are a match to TRBD1. The CDR3 has 15 residues. Germline trimming cut 8 bases from V and 6 bases from J; bases unmatched to any gene: 14. Looked up from germline, CDR1 is MNHEY and CDR2 is SVGAGI.

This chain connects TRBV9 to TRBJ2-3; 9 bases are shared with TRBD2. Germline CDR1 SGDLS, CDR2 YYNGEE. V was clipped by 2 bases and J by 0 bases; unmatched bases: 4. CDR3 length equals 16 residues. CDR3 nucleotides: TGTGCCAGCAGCGTGCGGGAGGGTAGGAGCACAGATACGCAGTATTTT. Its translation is CASSVREGRSTDTQYF.

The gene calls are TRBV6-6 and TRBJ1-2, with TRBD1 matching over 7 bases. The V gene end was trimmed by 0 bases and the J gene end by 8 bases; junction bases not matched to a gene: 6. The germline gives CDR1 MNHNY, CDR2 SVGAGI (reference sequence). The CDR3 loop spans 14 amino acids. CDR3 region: CASSYSGQVSGYTF. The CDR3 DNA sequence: TGTGCCAGCAGTTACTCTGGACAGGTCTCGGGCTACACCTTC.

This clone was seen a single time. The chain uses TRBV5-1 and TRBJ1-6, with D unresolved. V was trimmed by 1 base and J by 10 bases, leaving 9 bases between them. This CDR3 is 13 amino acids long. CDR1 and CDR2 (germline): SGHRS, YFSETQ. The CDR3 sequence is CASSLPGESPLHF. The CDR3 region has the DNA TGCGCCAGCAGCTTGCCCGGAGAGTCACCCCTCCACTTT.

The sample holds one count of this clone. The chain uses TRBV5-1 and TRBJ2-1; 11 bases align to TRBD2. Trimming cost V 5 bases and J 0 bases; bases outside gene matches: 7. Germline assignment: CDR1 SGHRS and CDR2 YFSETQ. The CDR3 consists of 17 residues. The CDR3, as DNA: TGCGCCAGCAGACCGGGACTAGCGGAAAGCTCCTACAATGAGCAGTTCTTC. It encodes CASRPGLAESSYNEQFF.

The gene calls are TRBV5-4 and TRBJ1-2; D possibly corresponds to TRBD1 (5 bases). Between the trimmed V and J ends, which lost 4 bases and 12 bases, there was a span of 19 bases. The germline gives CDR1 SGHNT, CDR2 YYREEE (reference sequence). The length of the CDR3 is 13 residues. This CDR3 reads CASSQGEVRSNTF. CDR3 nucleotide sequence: TGTGCCAGCAGCCAAGGGGAGGTTCGAAGCAACACCTTC.

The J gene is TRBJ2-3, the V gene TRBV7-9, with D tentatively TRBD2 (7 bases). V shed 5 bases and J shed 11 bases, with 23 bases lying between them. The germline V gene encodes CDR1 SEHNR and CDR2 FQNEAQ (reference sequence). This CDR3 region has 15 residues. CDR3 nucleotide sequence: TGTGCCAGCAGCCCATACCGGGACTTGGGAGGGGGGCAGTATTTT. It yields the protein CASSPYRDLGGGQYF.